These 31 T cell receptor beta chains share one sample of origin, sequenced in a study of blood T cell repertoires in COVID-19. Repertoires were generated with immunoSEQ multiplex PCR, while TCRdb's copy carries only in-frame clones and drops some. The sample lists roughly 64,000 clones, more than 65% seen once, with more than 5% in the top ten. Sequencing was carried out using peripheral blood. Receptors originate from a woman in her fifties or sixties with acute or convalescent COVID-19.

The rearrangement links TRBV9 to TRBJ1-1, with D possibly being TRBD1 (5 bases). CDR1 is SGDLS and CDR2 is YYNGEE in the germline V gene. CDR3 size: 16 residues. Trimming removed 0 bases from V and 0 bases from J, with 12 bases in between. The DNA for the CDR3 is TGTGCCAGCAGCGTAGGGTCAGGGCGTCTGAACACTGAAGCTTTCTTT. It codes for CASSVGSGRLNTEAFF.

This rearrangement joins TRBV6-6 to TRBJ1-2, with 8 nucleotides matching TRBD1. J gave up 6 bases and V 5 bases, and 2 bases lay outside the gene matches. CDR1 and CDR2 from the germline V gene are MNHNY and SVGAGI (reference sequence). This CDR3 is 12 amino acids long. CDR3 DNA sequence: TGTGCCAGCAGTGACAGGGGAGATGGCTACACCTTC. Its protein product is CASSDRGDGYTF.

This chain links TRBV6-6 with TRBJ2-3, with D hard to call. From germline, CDR1 is MNHNY and CDR2 SVGAGI (reference sequence). Deletions cut 6 bases from V and 6 bases from J, with 16 bases between. This CDR3 is built from 14 residues. The CDR3, as DNA: TGTGCCAGCAGCCCCCTGGCAGGCTCGGATACGCAGTATTTT. It yields the protein CASSPLAGSDTQYF.

Points on this clone: A junction boundary mismatches the germline segment, possibly from a read error. The rearrangement joins TRBV2 to TRBJ2-7; TRBD1 aligns across 7 bases. The CDR3 is made up of 14 amino acids. Germline V CDR1 and CDR2: SNHLY, FYNNEI. CDR3: CASPPDRAPYQQYF. The CDR3 bases are TGTGCCAGCCCACCAGACAGGGCTCCCTACCAGCAGTACTTC.

The genes are TRBV6-6 and TRBJ1-5; the match to TRBD1 covers 7 bases. Germline V gives CDR1 MNHNY, CDR2 SVGAGI (reference sequence). This CDR3 contains 14 residues. V was clipped by 6 bases and J by 6 bases; unmatched bases: 8. The CDR3 coding sequence is TGTGCCAGCAGACAGGGGAACAGCGGTCAGCCCCAGCATTTT. Its translation: CASRQGNSGQPQHF.

The chain recombines TRBV25-1 with TRBJ2-3, with 10 bases fitting TRBD2. The CDR3 extends over 17 amino acids. V shed 4 bases, J shed 0 bases, and the junction held 7 bases outside the gene matches. The germline gives CDR1 MGHDK, CDR2 SYGVNS. The CDR3 here is CASSGTSGSPSTDTQYF. In DNA form, the CDR3 reads TGTGCCAGCAGTGGGACTAGCGGATCTCCTAGCACAGATACGCAGTATTTT.

The gene calls are TRBV7-9 and TRBJ1-3, with a weak D call TRBD1 (6 bases). Germline CDR1 is SEHNR and CDR2 is FQNEAQ (reference sequence). The V gene lost 4 bases and the J gene lost 0 bases, with 10 bases spanning the gap. This CDR3 comprises 15 residues. CDR3 protein: CASSSRDNSGNTIYF. For the CDR3, the DNA is TGTGCCAGCAGCTCCCGGGACAACTCTGGAAACACCATATATTTT. Full variable domain (rest looked up from reference TRBV7-9 and TRBJ1-3): DTGVSQNPRHKITKRGQNVTFRCDPISEHNRLYWYRQTLGQGPEFLTYFQNEAQLEKSRLLSDRFSAERPKGSFSTLEIQRTEQGDSAMYLCASSSRDNSGNTIYFGEGSWLTVV.

The chain uses TRBV14 and TRBJ1-1; weak D call: TRBD1 (5 bases). The germline V and J ends were trimmed by 5 bases and 0 bases, with 10 bases remaining between them. CDR1 is SGHDN and CDR2 is FVKESK in the germline V gene. The CDR3 contains 14 residues. This CDR3 is CASSSQALNTEAFF. The CDR3 DNA reads as TGTGCCAGCAGCTCACAGGCGCTGAACACTGAAGCTTTCTTT.

This rearrangement joins TRBV19 to TRBJ1-1; D perhaps matches TRBD1 (5 bases). The germline V gene encodes CDR1 LNHDA and CDR2 SQIVND (reference sequence). This CDR3 is 14 amino acids long. The V end was cut by 3 bases, the J end by 4 bases, with 12 bases between. In DNA form, the CDR3 reads TGTGCCAGTAGTATTAAAAGGGGAGGCACTGAAGCTTTCTTT. It translates to CASSIKRGGTEAFF.

The J gene is TRBJ1-4, the V gene TRBV23-1; 7 bases fit TRBD1. TRBV23-1 is labeled an ORF, and its function is uncertain. The V and J ends lost 2 bases and 4 bases, in that order; junction bases with no gene match: 7. The CDR3 runs to 16 residues. CDR3 nucleotide sequence: TGCGCCAGCAGTCAACCTGACGGGACAGATAATGAAAAACTGTTTTTT. This encodes CASSQPDGTDNEKLFF.

The chain joins TRBV7-9 to TRBJ2-1, with unresolved D. The CDR3 contains 12 residues. Trimming removed 1 base from V and 8 bases from J, with 6 bases in between. Per germline, CDR1 SEHNR and CDR2 FQNEAQ (reference sequence). In DNA, the CDR3 is TGTGCCAGCAGCTTAGTAGCTGATGAGCAGTTCTTC. Its protein is CASSLVADEQFF.

The gene calls are TRBV5-4 and TRBJ2-1; 8 bases match TRBD2. Per germline, CDR1 SGHNT and CDR2 YYREEE (reference sequence). The CDR3 sequence is 17 residues long. V lost 4 bases to trimming and J lost 8 bases; unmatched junction nucleotides: 17. In nucleotides, the CDR3 is TGTGCCAGCAGCCAACCTCATCCGGGGGGGCGGGTGGATGAGCAGTTCTTC. Amino acids: CASSQPHPGGRVDEQFF.

The gene calls are TRBV24-1 and TRBJ2-2; 11 nucleotides align to TRBD1. The CDR3 length is 18 residues. Germline V gene lookup returns CDR1 KGHDR and CDR2 SFDVKD. J was trimmed by 4 bases and V by 2 bases; bases with no gene match: 8. CDR3 sequence: CATSDSPGTGGSTGELFF. The CDR3 bases are TGTGCCACCAGTGATTCTCCCGGGACAGGGGGAAGCACCGGGGAGCTGTTTTTT.

This chain uses TRBV7-2 with TRBJ2-7; D gene ambiguous. The V gene lost 5 bases and the J gene lost 7 bases, with 9 bases spanning the gap. There are 11 residues in the CDR3. CDR1 and CDR2 from the germline V gene are SGHTA and FQGNSA. The CDR3 here is CASSPRREQYF. The CDR3, as DNA: TGTGCCAGCAGCCCGCGGAGAGAGCAGTACTTC.

J is TRBJ1-6 and V is TRBV10-2; TRBD1 might be the D (5 bases). The CDR3 covers 15 residues. Germline CDR1 and CDR2: WSHSY and SAAADI. Trimming left V 0 bases short and J 6 bases short, with 9 bases between. The CDR3: CASSESRQTNSPLHF. The CDR3 DNA follows: TGCGCCAGCAGTGAGTCGAGACAGACTAATTCACCCCTCCACTTT.

The table lists this clone with a count of one. The genes are TRBV15 and TRBJ1-4; no definite D call. V shed 1 base and J shed 2 bases, with 8 bases lying between them. CDR1 is LNHNV and CDR2 is YYDKDF in the germline V gene (reference sequence). CDR3 length: 15 residues. The CDR3 sequence is CATSRARGTNEKLFF. For the CDR3, the DNA is TGTGCCACCAGCAGAGCTAGAGGGACTAATGAAAAACTGTTTTTT.

The rearrangement uses TRBV3-1 (or the pseudogene TRBV3-2) and TRBJ1-2; D unresolved. Germline CDR1 reads LGHDT; CDR2 reads YNNKEL (reference sequence). V was cut by 0 bases and J by 4 bases, with 9 bases left in between. The CDR3 covers 14 residues. Written as DNA, the CDR3 is TGTGCCAGCAGCCAAGATGGACGGGGCTATGGCTACACCTTC. It specifies CASSQDGRGYGYTF.

The chain combines TRBV20-1 with TRBJ1-1; 7 bases line up with TRBD1. Germline CDR1 is DFQATT and CDR2 is SNEGSKA (reference sequence). This CDR3 comprises 15 residues. V lost 3 bases to trimming and J lost 4 bases; unmatched junction nucleotides: 11. CDR3 loop: CSASRDSYSGTEAFF. CDR3 coding DNA: TGCAGTGCTAGTAGGGACAGCTACTCGGGCACTGAAGCTTTCTTT.

The genes are TRBV19 and TRBJ1-4; D possibly corresponds to TRBD1 (5 bases). V lost 1 base and J lost 4, with 10 bases in between. The germline gives CDR1 LNHDA, CDR2 SQIVND (reference sequence). The CDR3 extends over 15 amino acids. The CDR3 sequence is CASSIAGGDNEKLFF. In DNA, the CDR3 is TGTGCCAGTAGTATAGCGGGGGGAGATAATGAAAAACTGTTTTTT. Supplemented by reference TRBV19 and TRBJ1-4, the full variable domain reads DGGITQSPKYLFRKEGQNVTLSCEQNLNHDAMYWYRQDPGQGLRLIYYSQIVNDFQKGDIAEGYSVSREKKESFPLTVTSAQKNPTAFYLCASSIAGGDNEKLFFGSGTQLSVL.

This sequence joins TRBV29-1 and TRBJ2-5; 7 nucleotides line up with TRBD1. There are 11 residues in the CDR3. Losses at the gene ends were 6 bases for V and 4 bases for J; bases not matched to a gene: 2. Germline assignment: CDR1 SQVTM and CDR2 ANQGSEA. DNA of the CDR3: TGCAGCGTGGGGACAGTAGAGACCCAGTACTTC. It translates to CSVGTVETQYF. Full variable domain (remainder filled in from reference TRBV29-1 and TRBJ2-5): SAVISQKPSRDICQRGTSLTIQCQVDSQVTMMFWYRQQPGQSLTLIATANQGSEATYESGFVIDKFPISRPNLTFSTLTVSNMSPEDSSIYLCSVGTVETQYFGPGTRLLVL.

This chain connects TRBV6-5 to TRBJ2-4, with a weak D call TRBD1 (5 bases). CDR1 and CDR2 from the germline V gene are MNHEY and SVGAGI. The V end was cut by 3 bases, the J end by 0 bases, with 9 bases between. The CDR3 consists of 15 residues. CDR3 in DNA: TGTGCCAGCAGTTATGGCCAGGGAGCCAAAAACATTCAGTACTTC. Encoded protein: CASSYGQGAKNIQYF.

The chain has TRBV7-9 and TRBJ1-3; TRBD1 matches 8 bases. Germline V gene sequence: CDR1 SEHNR, CDR2 FQNEAQ (reference sequence). The ends lost 2 bases at V and 3 bases at J; junction bases unmatched: 3. CDR3 length: 15 residues. The CDR3 region has the DNA TGTGCCAGCAGCTTAATGACAGGGGTTGGAAACACCATATATTTT. Protein: CASSLMTGVGNTIYF.

This chain links TRBV7-6 with TRBJ1-1; TRBD1 might be the D (5 bases). Trimming took off 5 bases at V and 0 bases at J, with 10 bases between the two ends. Germline values: CDR1 SGHVS, CDR2 FNYEAQ. The CDR3 totals 14 residues. CDR3 sequence reads: CASSPIGVNTEAFF. In DNA form, the CDR3 reads TGTGCCAGCAGCCCGATAGGGGTGAACACTGAAGCTTTCTTT. The whole variable domain, filled in from reference TRBV7-6 and TRBJ1-1, reads GAGVSQSPRYKVTKRGQDVALRCDPISGHVSLYWYRQALGQGPEFLTYFNYEAQQDKSGLPNDRFSAERPEGSISTLTIQRTEQRDSAMYRCASSPIGVNTEAFFGQGTRLTVV.

This sequence joins TRBV5-6 and TRBJ2-2; tentative D call: TRBD1 (6 bases). Germline V gene data show CDR1 as SGHDT and CDR2 as YYEEEE. The CDR3 has 16 residues. Trimming stripped 3 bases from V and 2 bases from J, with 14 bases between. Written as DNA, the CDR3 is TGTGCCAGCAGCTCCTCAACAGGGTACAACACCGGGGAGCTGTTTTTT. It encodes CASSSSTGYNTGELFF.

The chain joins TRBV7-9 to TRBJ2-5, with a tentative D call TRBD1 (6 bases). Germline V CDR1 and CDR2: SEHNR, FQNEAQ (reference sequence). This CDR3 spans 15 amino acids. V gave up 1 base and J gave up 1 base, with 10 bases separating them. In nucleotides, the CDR3 is TGTGCCAGCAGCTTAGAAGCCAGGGGCCAAGAGACCCAGTACTTC. Protein sequence: CASSLEARGQETQYF.

J is TRBJ1-3 and V is TRBV9; D might be TRBD1 (5 bases). The ends were cut back, 3 bases at V and 3 bases at J, with 13 bases in the middle. The CDR3 consists of 15 residues. Germline V gives CDR1 SGDLS, CDR2 YYNGEE. The CDR3 nucleotides are TGTGCCAGCAGCGATAACAGGCCGAATGGAAACACCATATATTTT. This codes for CASSDNRPNGNTIYF. Full variable domain (missing parts from reference TRBV9 and TRBJ1-3): DSGVTQTPKHLITATGQRVTLRCSPRSGDLSVYWYQQSLDQGLQFLIQYYNGEERAKGNILERFSAQQFPDLHSELNLSSLELGDSALYFCASSDNRPNGNTIYFGEGSWLTVV.

This chain uses TRBV7-6 with TRBJ1-3; a weak D match, TRBD1 (5 bases). The CDR3 consists of 16 residues. Germline V gives CDR1 SGHVS, CDR2 FNYEAQ. The ends were cut back, 4 bases at V and 0 bases at J, with 13 bases in the middle. In DNA form, the CDR3 reads TGTGCCAGCAGCTCGCGGGGACTGAGCTCTGGAAACACCATATATTTT. Protein sequence: CASSSRGLSSGNTIYF. The whole variable domain, filled in from reference TRBV7-6 and TRBJ1-3, reads GAGVSQSPRYKVTKRGQDVALRCDPISGHVSLYWYRQALGQGPEFLTYFNYEAQQDKSGLPNDRFSAERPEGSISTLTIQRTEQRDSAMYRCASSSRGLSSGNTIYFGEGSWLTVV.

The chain has TRBV5-4 and TRBJ1-2; a weak D match, TRBD1 (6 bases). This CDR3 is built from 14 residues. Trimming took off 5 bases at V and 4 bases at J, with 15 bases between the two ends. From germline, CDR1 is SGHNT and CDR2 YYREEE (reference sequence). The CDR3 protein is CASSSTGNFYGYTF. The CDR3 nucleotides read TGTGCCAGCAGTTCGACAGGAAATTTCTATGGCTACACCTTC.

This rearrangement joins TRBV18 to TRBJ1-1; possible D gene TRBD1, 6 bases. The CDR3 totals 13 residues. CDR1 is KGHSH and CDR2 is LQKENI in the germline V gene. Between the trimmed V and J ends, which lost 4 bases and 6 bases, there was a span of 12 bases. The DNA for the CDR3 is TGTGCCAGCTCACTTAAACAGGGCGCTGAAGCTTTCTTT. The encoded protein is CASSLKQGAEAFF.

This chain joins TRBV5-1 and TRBJ1-2; tentative D call: TRBD1 (5 bases). This CDR3 spans 15 amino acids. CDR1 and CDR2 (germline): SGHRS, YFSETQ. V was cut by 0 bases and J by 4 bases, with 13 bases left in between. The CDR3 sequence: CASSLGLTASYGYTF. The CDR3 nucleotides are TGCGCCAGCAGCTTGGGTCTGACAGCGAGCTATGGCTACACCTTC.

V is TRBV10-1 and J is TRBJ1-1; D is unresolved. V lost 2 bases and J 4 bases, leaving 11 bases between the germline ends. CDR3 length equals 14 residues. Germline values: CDR1 WNHNN, CDR2 SYGVQD (reference sequence). The chain's CDR3 is CASSEQSVATEAFF. CDR3 in DNA: TGCGCCAGCAGTGAGCAGTCCGTGGCCACTGAAGCTTTCTTT.